Listed below are T cell receptor beta chains from one sample, sequenced in a study of cytotoxic CD8 clonotypes in ibrutinib-treated CLL. Assay used: immunoSEQ multiplex PCR; TCRdb lists only in-frame clones, some missing. This sample has some 310,000 clones, with about 80% found just once. The sample consisted of PBMCs, taken before ibrutinib treatment. The receptors come from a human donor with chronic lymphocytic leukemia. Both conserved end residues are part of each CDR3. Each record gives: V gene, clone size, J gene, D gene, CDR3 protein, CDR3 DNA. D genes are given only for firm matches. Only some rows state a clone size, as once, few, many or a class for expanded clones.

TRBV14,NA,TRBJ2-7,NA,CASSLGRRGVGYEQYF,TGTGCCAGCAGCCTGGGCCGGCGGGGCGTAGGCTACGAGCAGTACTTC
TRBV5-1,few,TRBJ2-5,TRBD1,CASSLVGTDIQETQYF,TGCGCCAGCAGCTTGGTCGGGACAGATATCCAAGAGACCCAGTACTTC
TRBV11-2,NA,TRBJ2-4,TRBD2,CASSVDRLAGVSKNIQYF,TGTGCCAGCAGCGTAGACCGACTAGCGGGAGTTTCCAAAAACATTCAGTACTTC
TRBV5-4,NA,TRBJ2-1,TRBD2,CASSLAFRLAGSSNEQFF,TGTGCCAGCAGCTTGGCTTTTCGGCTAGCGGGATCGAGTAATGAGCAGTTCTTC
TRBV6-5,NA,TRBJ2-7,NA,CASSYSSVREYEQYF,TGTGCCAGCAGTTACTCGAGTGTCAGGGAGTACGAGCAGTACTTC
TRBV27,once,TRBJ1-2,NA,CASSTGLLYGYTF,TGTGCCAGCAGTACCGGACTGCTATATGGCTACACCTTC
TRBV7-8,NA,TRBJ1-5,NA,CASSLEFRQPQHF,TGTGCCAGCAGCTTAGAGTTCCGACAGCCCCAGCATTTT
TRBV6-5,NA,TRBJ1-2,NA,CASSYGADDGYTF,TGTGCCAGCAGTTACGGGGCAGACGATGGCTACACCTTC
TRBV7-7,NA,TRBJ2-2,TRBD1,CASSLDRGAGELFF,TGTGCTAGCAGCTTGGACAGGGGAGCCGGGGAGCTGTTTTTT
TRBV10-3,NA,TRBJ2-5,TRBD2,CAISRGAGGVQETQYF,TGTGCCATCAGCCGAGGAGCGGGAGGAGTCCAAGAGACCCAGTACTTC
TRBV9,NA,TRBJ1-2,NA,CASSVEEGASGYTF,TGTGCCAGCAGCGTAGAGGAGGGAGCCAGTGGCTACACCTTC
TRBV6-7,NA,TRBJ1-5,NA,CASSYFSYQPQHF,TGTGCCAGCAGTTACTTCTCCTATCAGCCCCAGCATTTT
TRBV9,NA,TRBJ2-1,TRBD2,CASSLSGRYYNEQFF,TGTGCCAGCAGCCTTAGCGGGAGATACTACAATGAGCAGTTCTTC
TRBV7-7,NA,TRBJ2-5,NA,CASSLNLGSETQYF,TGTGCCAGCAGCCTAAATCTGGGAAGTGAGACCCAGTACTTC
TRBV19,NA,TRBJ1-1,NA,CASKMTQNTEAFF,TGTGCCAGTAAAATGACACAGAACACTGAAGCTTTCTTT
TRBV5-6,NA,TRBJ2-1,NA,CASSRPPGGPIDEQFF,TGTGCCAGCAGCCGCCCACCAGGGGGGCCTATCGATGAGCAGTTCTTC
TRBV6-1,NA,TRBJ2-7,NA,CASSVQRAYYEQYF,TGTGCCAGCAGTGTACAGCGGGCGTACTACGAGCAGTACTTC
TRBV28,NA,TRBJ2-1,TRBD2,CASRPFSGLAGEPYNEQFF,TGTGCCAGCAGACCTTTCTCAGGGCTAGCGGGAGAACCCTACAATGAGCAGTTCTTC
TRBV11-2,NA,TRBJ1-2,NA,CASSLFGGAYGYTF,TGTGCCAGCAGCTTATTTGGAGGGGCCTATGGCTACACCTTC
TRBV28,NA,TRBJ2-3,TRBD2,CASTWASGTGTQYF,TGTGCCAGCACTTGGGCTAGCGGTACGGGTACGCAGTATTTT
TRBV30,NA,TRBJ1-2,TRBD1,CASGDRTNYGYTF,TGTGCCTCGGGGGACAGGACCAACTATGGCTACACCTTC
TRBV5-4,once,TRBJ1-2,TRBD1,CASSLPAMGQGLYGYTF,TGTGCCAGCAGCTTGCCCGCGATGGGACAGGGGCTCTATGGCTACACCTTC
TRBV7-3,NA,TRBJ2-5,NA,CASSLSRRGGETQYF,TGTGCCAGCAGCTTAAGCCGAAGGGGCGGAGAGACCCAGTACTTC
TRBV6-6,NA,TRBJ2-2,TRBD2,CASSPSGTANTGELFF,TGTGCCAGCAGTCCTAGCGGGACCGCGAACACCGGGGAGCTGTTTTTT